Described below is a single T cell receptor beta chain sequence and its context. This sample is part of a study of T cell changes during pregnancy in multiple sclerosis. Some clones are missing from TCRdb's copy, which holds only in-frame ones; the method was immunoSEQ multiplex PCR. Seen here are around 57,000 clones, 91% observed once, and the top ten hold about 2.3%. Germline V lookup: CDR1 MRHNA, CDR2 SNTAGT. The CDR3 has 13 residues. V shed 4 bases and J shed 5 bases, with 11 bases lying between them. This sequence joins TRBV6-4 and TRBJ1-1; D is possibly TRBD1 (5 bases). The sequencing used peripheral blood, collected in the third trimester of pregnancy. This clonotype was sampled from a female donor in good health, enrolled as a control in a pregnancy study. CDR3 protein: CASSATGGTEAFF. The CDR3 bases are TGTGCCAGCAGTGCCACGGGGGGGACTGAAGCTTTCTTT.